This TCR beta chain derives from a study of regulatory T cells in long-lasting Graves disease. Study-wide results and limits: Persistent Graves' patients had lower TCR diversity than newly diagnosed ones.

Regarding time point: newly diagnosed GD, antithyroid drugs for less than 3 months. Extracted RNA from PBMCs served as the source of the TCR library. Combining iRepertoire HTBI primers with Arm-PCR of CDR3 regions, the authors built TCR beta libraries. A single record per CDR3 protein comes from TCRdb applying MiXCR to the multiplex PCR reads. Of under 300,000 distinct CDR3 sequences in the sample, over 20% were seen once. This clonotype was counted many times. The target antigen is unknown. This material consisted of peripheral blood mononuclear cells (PBMCs), taken at new diagnosis, from a patient treated with antithyroid drugs. The receptor was isolated from a female donor with Graves disease.

The DNA of the CDR3 is TGTGCCAGCAGCCCAGGGGCTCTTGGACCCCTCCACTTT. Protein sequence: CASSPGALGPLHF. V usage is TRBV12-3 or TRBV12-4 and J usage is TRBJ1-6, with D possibly being TRBD1 (6 bases). The CDR3 is 13 residues long. Trimming removed 6 bases from V and 12 bases from J, with 15 bases in between.